Below, one TCR beta chain is given with its context. Its matching antigen is unknown. The junction had 16 bases not matched to a gene; V was cut back by 4 bases and J by 6 bases. CDR1 is SGHRS and CDR2 is YFSETQ in the germline V gene. The CDR3 has 17 amino acids. The record originates from a study of cytotoxic CD8 clonotypes in ibrutinib-treated CLL. Clones were read by immunoSEQ multiplex PCR, and TCRdb kept only the in-frame ones, dropping some. The sample consists of around 200,000 clones, just over 70% of them appearing once. Study-level findings and limits: Baseline-level clonality went beyond age-matched healthy donors and moved in step with circulating CD8+ T-cell counts.

Source: PBMCs, taken after 12 months of ibrutinib treatment. This receptor was identified in a human donor with chronic lymphocytic leukemia. The rearrangement joins TRBV5-1 to TRBJ2-3; 8 bases align to TRBD2. The DNA of the CDR3 is TGCGCCAGCAGCACACACGGGACTAGGGGAGGGGCGGATACGCAGTATTTT. Protein sequence: CASSTHGTRGGADTQYF.